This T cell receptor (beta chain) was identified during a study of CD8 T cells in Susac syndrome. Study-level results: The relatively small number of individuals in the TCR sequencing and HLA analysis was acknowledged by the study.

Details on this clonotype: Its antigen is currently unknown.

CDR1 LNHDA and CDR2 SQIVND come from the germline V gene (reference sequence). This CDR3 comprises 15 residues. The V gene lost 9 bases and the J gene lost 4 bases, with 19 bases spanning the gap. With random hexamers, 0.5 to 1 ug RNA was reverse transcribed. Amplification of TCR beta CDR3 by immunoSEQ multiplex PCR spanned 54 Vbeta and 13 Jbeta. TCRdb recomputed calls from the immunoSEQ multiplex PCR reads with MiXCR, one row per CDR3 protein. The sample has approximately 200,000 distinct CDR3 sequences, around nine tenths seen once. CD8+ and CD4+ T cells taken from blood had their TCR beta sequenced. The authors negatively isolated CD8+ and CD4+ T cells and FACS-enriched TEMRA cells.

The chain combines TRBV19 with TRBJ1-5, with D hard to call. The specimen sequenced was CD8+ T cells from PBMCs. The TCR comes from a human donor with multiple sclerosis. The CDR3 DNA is TGTGCCAGCAATGCCGTTCGACGGGGAAATCAGCCCCAGCATTTT. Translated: CASNAVRRGNQPQHF. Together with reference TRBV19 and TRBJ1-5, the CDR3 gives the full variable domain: DGGITQSPKYLFRKEGQNVTLSCEQNLNHDAMYWYRQDPGQGLRLIYYSQIVNDFQKGDIAEGYSVSREKKESFPLTVTSAQKNPTAFYLCASNAVRRGNQPQHFGDGTRLSIL.